Listed here are 16 T cell receptor beta chains from one sample, sequenced in a study of T cell responses to AZD1222 COVID-19 vaccine. Method: immunoSEQ multiplex PCR; TCRdb's copy keeps in-frame clones and lacks some. The table includes 77,000 or so clones, approximately 88% detected once. Sequenced here: peripheral blood, sampled on day 0 of AZD1222 vaccination. All receptors come from an adult in good health.

The chain links TRBV7-3 to TRBJ2-5; D might be TRBD2 (6 bases). Germline V gives CDR1 SGHTA, CDR2 FQGTGA. The V and J ends lost 5 bases and 1 base respectively, with 14 bases between them. The CDR3 extends over 15 amino acids. CDR3 nucleotide sequence: TGTGCCAGCAGCCTTTTCGCGGGAAGCCAAGAGACCCAGTACTTC. This encodes CASSLFAGSQETQYF.

This rearrangement joins TRBV7-8 to TRBJ2-2; 12 bases map to TRBD2. V trimming: 3 bases; J trimming: 7 bases; junction bases outside the gene matches: 6. The CDR3 is made up of 16 amino acids. From germline, CDR1 is SGHVS and CDR2 FQNEAQ. The CDR3 is CASSFLAGGLSGELFF. The CDR3 DNA reads TGTGCCAGCAGCTTCCTAGCGGGGGGGCTGAGCGGGGAGCTGTTTTTT.

This clone occurred a few times. The rearrangement uses TRBV28 and TRBJ1-5; D not resolved. Per germline, CDR1 MDHEN and CDR2 SYDVKM. The CDR3 covers 13 residues. The ends were cut back, 7 bases at V and 2 bases at J, with 9 bases in the middle. CDR3: CASKESGNQPQHF. Written as DNA, the CDR3 is TGTGCCAGCAAAGAATCCGGCAATCAGCCCCAGCATTTT.

The rearrangement joins TRBV15 to TRBJ2-3; 11 bases agree with TRBD2. J lost 5 bases, V lost 0 bases, and 7 bases had no gene match. The CDR3 loop spans 17 amino acids. Germline-derived CDR1 and CDR2 are LNHNV and YYDKDF (reference sequence). For the CDR3, the DNA is TGTGCCACCAGCAGAGATGGTAGCGGGAGGGGGGTAGATACGCAGTATTTT. Translation gives CATSRDGSGRGVDTQYF. The full variable domain, completed using reference TRBV15 and TRBJ2-3, is DAMVIQNPRYQVTQFGKPVTLSCSQTLNHNVMYWYQQKSSQAPKLLFHYYDKDFNNEADTPDNFQSRRPNTSFCFLDIRSPGLGDTAMYLCATSRDGSGRGVDTQYFGPGTRLTVL.

This clone was detected a few times. The chain recombines TRBV3-1 (or the pseudogene TRBV3-2) with TRBJ2-5; TRBD1 aligns across 12 bases. In germline, CDR1 is LGHDT, CDR2 YNNKEL (reference sequence). Trimming took 3 bases from V and 7 from J; bases not matched to a gene: 6. This CDR3 region has 15 residues. This CDR3 reads CASSHPGTGGVTQYF. The CDR3, as DNA: TGTGCCAGCAGCCATCCCGGGACAGGGGGCGTGACCCAGTACTTC.

The chain employs TRBV5-8 and TRBJ2-5; D tentatively reads TRBD1 or TRBD2 (6 bases each). This CDR3 has 14 residues. CDR1 is SGHTS and CDR2 is YDEGEE in the germline V gene. Trimming shortened V by 4 bases and J by 0 bases, and 10 bases separated the two germline ends. The CDR3 sequence: CASSGGTNQETQYF. The DNA for the CDR3 is TGTGCCAGCAGCGGAGGGACAAACCAAGAGACCCAGTACTTC.

The chain uses TRBV20-1 and TRBJ2-7; 10 bases fit TRBD1. The germline CDR1 and CDR2 sequences are DFQATT and SNEGSKA (reference sequence). With 3 bases clipped from V and 2 bases from J, the junction kept 4 bases outside the gene matches. This CDR3 has 14 residues. The CDR3 protein is CSASGTGVTYEQYF. CDR3 coding DNA: TGCAGTGCTAGTGGGACAGGGGTGACCTACGAGCAGTACTTC.

J is TRBJ1-3 and V is TRBV25-1, with D uncertain. The CDR3 contains 11 residues. In germline, CDR1 is MGHDK, CDR2 SYGVNS. The CDR3 here is CATAAGNTIYF. The DNA of the CDR3 is TGTGCTACCGCAGCCGGAAACACCATATATTTT.

In its sample, this clone was seen once. The chain has TRBV1 and TRBJ1-4. TRBV1 is given as a pseudogene. The CDR3 is made up of 13 amino acids. The CDR3 region is CTSSQVWMKKLFF. In DNA, the CDR3 is TGCACCAGCAGCCAAGTTTGGATGAAAAAACTGTTTTTT.

The rearrangement joins TRBV5-1 to TRBJ2-7, with TRBD1 matching 8 bases. The CDR3 is made up of 16 amino acids. From germline, CDR1 is SGHRS and CDR2 YFSETQ. V trimming: 2 bases; J trimming: 3 bases; junction bases outside the gene matches: 10. The CDR3 sequence: CASSLSTGGLNYEQYF. CDR3 DNA: TGCGCCAGCAGCTTAAGCACAGGGGGACTTAACTACGAGCAGTACTTC.

The V and J genes are TRBV12-5 and TRBJ2-7; D unresolved. Looked up from germline, CDR1 is LGHNT and CDR2 is FRNRAP. The V gene lost 6 bases and the J gene lost 3 bases, with 9 bases spanning the gap. The CDR3 contains 12 residues. CDR3 in DNA: TGTGCTAGTGGCCTGAGATACTACGAGCAGTACTTC. It specifies CASGLRYYEQYF.

V gene TRBV4-1 combines with J gene TRBJ2-3; D is possibly TRBD2 (5 bases). The V end was cut by 4 bases, the J end by 4 bases, with 9 bases between. The CDR3 is 13 amino acids. CDR1 and CDR2 from the germline V gene are MGHRA and YSYEKL. CDR3 sequence reads: CASSPEGADTQYF. The CDR3 DNA follows: TGCGCCAGCAGCCCCGAGGGCGCAGATACGCAGTATTTT.

The chain is built from TRBV9 and TRBJ2-1; 8 bases line up with TRBD2. The V gene's germline CDR1 is SGDLS and CDR2 YYNGEE. V lost 0 bases, J lost 7 bases, and 6 bases stayed unmatched. CDR3 length: 15 residues. This CDR3 is CASSVAFSGVNEQFF. DNA of the CDR3: TGTGCCAGCAGCGTAGCGTTTAGCGGGGTTAATGAGCAGTTCTTC.

The chain joins TRBV10-3 to TRBJ2-3; possible D gene TRBD2, 5 bases. With 8 bases removed from V and 0 bases from J, the gap between germline ends came to 18 bases. The CDR3 length is 16 residues. The germline V gene encodes CDR1 ENHRY and CDR2 SYGVKD. CDR3 loop: CAIARDSGPSTDTQYF. CDR3 sequence (DNA): TGTGCCATCGCGAGGGATTCGGGCCCTAGCACAGATACGCAGTATTTT.

The V and J genes are TRBV3-1 (or the pseudogene TRBV3-2) and TRBJ2-2; 9 nucleotides agree with TRBD1. From germline, CDR1 is LGHDT and CDR2 YNNKEL (reference sequence). V lost 4 bases to trimming and J lost 6 bases; unmatched junction nucleotides: 9. This CDR3 contains 16 residues. The CDR3, as DNA: TGTGCCAGCAGCCTCGGGACAGGGAGGGAGGCCGGGGAGCTGTTTTTT. This gives the protein CASSLGTGREAGELFF.

Remarks on this clone: At the DNA level, this CDR3 is encoded by other sequences in the same sample as well. The chain combines TRBV5-1 with TRBJ2-1; D not resolved. This CDR3 spans 12 amino acids. CDR1 SGHRS and CDR2 YFSETQ come from the germline V gene. Trimming left V 0 bases short and J 7 bases short, with 5 bases between. The CDR3 sequence is CASSLGLNEQFF. For the CDR3, the DNA is TGCGCCAGCAGCTTGGGTCTGAATGAGCAGTTCTTC.